The TCR beta chain under discussion was sequenced for a study of cytomegalovirus exposure and HLA in healthy donors. General study findings and limits: An Asian-associated ancestry cluster reportedly showed fewer N-insertions than the roughly 670-donor mean in a later analysis. Three CMV-associated chains were confirmed in vitro to be specific for CMV antigens.

In the PCR, 60 Vbeta and 13 Jbeta primers were used. Using immunoSEQ multiplex PCR, the repertoire was profiled, and TCRdb retains in-frame clones only, with some absent. The sample lists around 35,000 clones; about 67% were seen once. Trimming left V 3 bases short and J 5 bases short, with 10 bases between. Looked up from germline, CDR1 is SGHDN and CDR2 is FVKESK. The CDR3 has 13 residues. A word on this clone: Its cognate antigen is unknown.

This sequence was found in a man under 40 in good health and CMV-seronegative. The sequencing input was PBMCs. This chain links TRBV14 with TRBJ1-1; no definite D call. CDR3 nucleotides: TGTGCCAGCAGCCAGAGAACCCGTACTGAAGCTTTCTTT. Its protein is CASSQRTRTEAFF.